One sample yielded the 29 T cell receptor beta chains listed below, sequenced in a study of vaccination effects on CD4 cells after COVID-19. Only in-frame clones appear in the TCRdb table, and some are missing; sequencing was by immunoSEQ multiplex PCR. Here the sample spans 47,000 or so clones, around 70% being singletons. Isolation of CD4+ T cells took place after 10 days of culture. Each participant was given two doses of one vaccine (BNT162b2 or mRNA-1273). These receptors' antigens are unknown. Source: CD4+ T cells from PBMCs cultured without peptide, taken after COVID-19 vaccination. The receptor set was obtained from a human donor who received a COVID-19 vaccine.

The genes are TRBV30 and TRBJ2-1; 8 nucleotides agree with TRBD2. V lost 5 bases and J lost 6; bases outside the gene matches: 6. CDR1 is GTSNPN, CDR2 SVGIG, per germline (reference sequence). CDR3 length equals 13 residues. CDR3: CAWASGGGNEQFF. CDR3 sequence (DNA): TGTGCCTGGGCAAGCGGGGGAGGCAATGAGCAGTTCTTC.

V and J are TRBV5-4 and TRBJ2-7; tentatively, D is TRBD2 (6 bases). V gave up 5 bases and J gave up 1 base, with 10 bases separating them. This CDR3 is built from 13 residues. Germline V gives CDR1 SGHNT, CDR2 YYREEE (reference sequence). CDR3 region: CASSGGISYEQYF. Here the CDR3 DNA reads TGTGCCAGCAGTGGGGGGATTTCCTACGAGCAGTACTTC.

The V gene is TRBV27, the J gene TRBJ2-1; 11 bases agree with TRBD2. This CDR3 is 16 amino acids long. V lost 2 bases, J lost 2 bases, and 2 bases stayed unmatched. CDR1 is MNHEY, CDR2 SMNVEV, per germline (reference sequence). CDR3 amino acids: CASSLPSGRTYNEQFF. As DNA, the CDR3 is TGTGCCAGCAGTTTACCTAGCGGGAGGACCTACAATGAGCAGTTCTTC.

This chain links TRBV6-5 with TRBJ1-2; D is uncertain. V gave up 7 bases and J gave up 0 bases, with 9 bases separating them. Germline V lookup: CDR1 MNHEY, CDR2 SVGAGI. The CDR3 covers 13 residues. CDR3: CASNIPPNYGYTF. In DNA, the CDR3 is TGTGCCAGCAATATACCGCCTAACTATGGCTACACCTTC.

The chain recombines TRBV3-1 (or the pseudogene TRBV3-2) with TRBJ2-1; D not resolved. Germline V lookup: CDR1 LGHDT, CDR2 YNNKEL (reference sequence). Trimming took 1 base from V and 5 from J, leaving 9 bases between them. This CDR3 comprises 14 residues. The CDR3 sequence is CASSQGASNNEQFF. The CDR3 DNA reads TGTGCCAGCAGCCAAGGGGCTAGTAACAATGAGCAGTTCTTC.

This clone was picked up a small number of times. The CDR3 DNA reads TGTGCCAGCAGCAAAGTAAAGGGACAGCCCTGCTCTGGAAACACCATATATTTT. Translated, it gives CASSKVKGQPCSGNTIYF. The chain uses TRBV21-1 and TRBJ1-3; the table's D call, TRBD1, was not checked against the DNA. TRBV21-1 is a pseudogene. The CDR3 loop spans 18 amino acids.

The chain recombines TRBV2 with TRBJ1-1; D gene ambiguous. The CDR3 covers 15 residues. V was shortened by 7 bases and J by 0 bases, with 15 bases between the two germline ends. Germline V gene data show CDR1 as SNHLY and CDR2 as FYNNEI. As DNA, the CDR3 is TGTGCCAGCAAGAGACGTGAAGTCATGAACACTGAAGCTTTCTTT. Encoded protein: CASKRREVMNTEAFF.

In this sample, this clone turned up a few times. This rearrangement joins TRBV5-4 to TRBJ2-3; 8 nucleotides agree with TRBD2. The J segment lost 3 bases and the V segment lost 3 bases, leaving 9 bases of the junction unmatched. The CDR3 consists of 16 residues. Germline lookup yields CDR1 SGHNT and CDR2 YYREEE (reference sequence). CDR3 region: CASSSLLLADTDTQYF. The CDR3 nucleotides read TGTGCCAGCAGCTCCCTCTTACTAGCGGATACAGATACGCAGTATTTT. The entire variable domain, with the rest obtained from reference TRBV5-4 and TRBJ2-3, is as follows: ETGVTQSPTHLIKTRGQQVTLRCSSQSGHNTVSWYQQALGQGPQFIFQYYREEENGRGNFPPRFSGLQFPNYSSELNVNALELDDSALYLCASSSLLLADTDTQYFGPGTRLTVL.

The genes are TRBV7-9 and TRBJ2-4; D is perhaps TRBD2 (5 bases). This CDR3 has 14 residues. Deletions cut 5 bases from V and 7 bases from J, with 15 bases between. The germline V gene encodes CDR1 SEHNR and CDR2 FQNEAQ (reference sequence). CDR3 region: CASSAALAGNIQYF. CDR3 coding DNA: TGTGCCAGCAGCGCCGCCCTGGCGGGTAACATTCAGTACTTC.

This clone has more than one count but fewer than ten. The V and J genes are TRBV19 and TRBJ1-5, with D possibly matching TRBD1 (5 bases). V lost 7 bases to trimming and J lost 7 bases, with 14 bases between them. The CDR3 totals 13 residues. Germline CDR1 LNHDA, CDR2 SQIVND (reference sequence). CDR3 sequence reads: CASTRESGQPQHF. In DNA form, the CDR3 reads TGTGCCAGTACCAGGGAAAGTGGACAGCCCCAGCATTTT.

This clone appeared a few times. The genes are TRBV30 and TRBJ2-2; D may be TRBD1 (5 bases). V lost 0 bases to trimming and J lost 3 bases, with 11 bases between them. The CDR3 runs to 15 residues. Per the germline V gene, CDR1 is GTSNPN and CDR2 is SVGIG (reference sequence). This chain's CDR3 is CAWSVQGMDTGELFF. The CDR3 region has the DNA TGTGCCTGGAGTGTGCAGGGTATGGACACCGGGGAGCTGTTTTTT.

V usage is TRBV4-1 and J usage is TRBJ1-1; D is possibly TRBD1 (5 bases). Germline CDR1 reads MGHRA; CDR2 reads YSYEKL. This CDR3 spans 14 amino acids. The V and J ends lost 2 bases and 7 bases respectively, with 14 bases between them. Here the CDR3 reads CASSQRGQGGEAFF. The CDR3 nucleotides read TGCGCCAGCAGCCAAAGGGGCCAGGGTGGTGAAGCTTTCTTT.

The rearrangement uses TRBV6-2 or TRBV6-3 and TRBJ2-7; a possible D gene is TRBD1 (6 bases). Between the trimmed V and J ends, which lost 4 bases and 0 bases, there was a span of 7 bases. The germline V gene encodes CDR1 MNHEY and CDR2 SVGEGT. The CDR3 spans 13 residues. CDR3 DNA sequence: TGTGCCAGCAGTTTGACAGGCTCCTACGAGCAGTACTTC. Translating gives CASSLTGSYEQYF.

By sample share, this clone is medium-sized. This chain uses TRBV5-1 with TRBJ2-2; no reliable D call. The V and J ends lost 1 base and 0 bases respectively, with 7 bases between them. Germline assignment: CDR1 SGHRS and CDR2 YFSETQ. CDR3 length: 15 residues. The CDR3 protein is CASSLTAANTGELFF. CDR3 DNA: TGCGCCAGCAGCTTGACAGCTGCGAACACCGGGGAGCTGTTTTTT. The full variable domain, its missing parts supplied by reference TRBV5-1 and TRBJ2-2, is KAGVTQTPRYLIKTRGQQVTLSCSPISGHRSVSWYQQTPGQGLQFLFEYFSETQRNKGNFPGRFSGRQFSNSRSEMNVSTLELGDSALYLCASSLTAANTGELFFGEGSRLTVL.

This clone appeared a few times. The CDR3 region is CASSLYPSGGSSYEQYF. As DNA, the CDR3 is TGCGCCAGCAGCCTCTACCCTAGCGGGGGCAGCTCCTACGAGCAGTACTTC. The chain carries TRBV4-1 and TRBJ2-7; 10 bases are a match to TRBD2. With 4 bases clipped from V and 0 bases from J, the junction kept 9 bases outside the gene matches. The CDR3 covers 17 residues. Germline lookup yields CDR1 MGHRA and CDR2 YSYEKL.

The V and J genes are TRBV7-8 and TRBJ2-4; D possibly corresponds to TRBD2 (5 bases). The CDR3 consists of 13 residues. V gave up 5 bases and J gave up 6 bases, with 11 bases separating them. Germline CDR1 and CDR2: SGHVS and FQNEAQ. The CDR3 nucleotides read TGTGCCAGCAGCAATCGAGGAGGAAACATTCAGTACTTC. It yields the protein CASSNRGGNIQYF.

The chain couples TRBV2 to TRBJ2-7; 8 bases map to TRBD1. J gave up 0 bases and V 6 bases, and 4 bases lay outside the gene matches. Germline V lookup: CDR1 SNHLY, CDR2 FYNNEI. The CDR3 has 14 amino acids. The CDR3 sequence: CASRTGASSYEQYF. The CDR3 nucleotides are TGTGCCAGCAGGACAGGGGCGAGCTCCTACGAGCAGTACTTC.

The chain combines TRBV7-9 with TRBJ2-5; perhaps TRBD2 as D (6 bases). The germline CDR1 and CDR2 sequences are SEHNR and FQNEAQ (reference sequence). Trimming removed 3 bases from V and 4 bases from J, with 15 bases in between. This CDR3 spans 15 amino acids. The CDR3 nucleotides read TGTGCCAGCAGCTTTTCTGCCGTCGGGGGAGAGACCCAGTACTTC. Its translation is CASSFSAVGGETQYF.

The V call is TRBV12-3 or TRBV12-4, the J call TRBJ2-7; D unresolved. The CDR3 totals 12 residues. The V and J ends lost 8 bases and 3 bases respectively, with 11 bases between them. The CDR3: CASVGSGYEQYF. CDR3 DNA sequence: TGTGCCAGCGTAGGTTCCGGCTACGAGCAGTACTTC.

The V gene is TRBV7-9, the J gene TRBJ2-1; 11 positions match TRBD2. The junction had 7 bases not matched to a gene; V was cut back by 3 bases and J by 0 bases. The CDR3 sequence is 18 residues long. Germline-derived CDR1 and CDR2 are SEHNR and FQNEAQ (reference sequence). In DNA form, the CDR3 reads TGTGCCAGCAGCTTGAGGACTAGCGGGTCTTTCTCCTACAATGAGCAGTTCTTC. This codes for CASSLRTSGSFSYNEQFF. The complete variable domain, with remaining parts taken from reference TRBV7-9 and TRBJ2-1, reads DTGVSQNPRHKITKRGQNVTFRCDPISEHNRLYWYRQTLGQGPEFLTYFQNEAQLEKSRLLSDRFSAERPKGSFSTLEIQRTEQGDSAMYLCASSLRTSGSFSYNEQFFGPGTRLTVL.

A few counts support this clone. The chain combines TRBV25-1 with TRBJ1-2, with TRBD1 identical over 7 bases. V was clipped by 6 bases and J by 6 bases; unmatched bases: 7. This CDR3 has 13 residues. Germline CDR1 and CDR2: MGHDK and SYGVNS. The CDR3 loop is CASSRQGGDGYTF. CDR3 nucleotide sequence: TGTGCCAGCAGCCGACAGGGCGGAGATGGCTACACCTTC.

The CDR3 nucleotides are TGTGCCAGCAGCTTTATTGGGAATGGCTACACCTTC. Protein product: CASSFIGNGYTF. This sequence joins TRBV11-2 and TRBJ1-2, with D unresolved. CDR1 is SGHAT and CDR2 is FQNNGV in the germline V gene. Trimming removed 3 bases from V and 6 bases from J, with 8 bases in between. The CDR3 consists of 12 residues.

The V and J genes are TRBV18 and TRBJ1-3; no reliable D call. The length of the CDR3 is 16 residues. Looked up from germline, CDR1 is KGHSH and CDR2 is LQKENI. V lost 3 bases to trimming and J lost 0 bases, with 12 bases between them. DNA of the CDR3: TGTGCCAGCTCACCCTGGGAAGGTTACTCTGGAAACACCATATATTTT. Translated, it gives CASSPWEGYSGNTIYF.

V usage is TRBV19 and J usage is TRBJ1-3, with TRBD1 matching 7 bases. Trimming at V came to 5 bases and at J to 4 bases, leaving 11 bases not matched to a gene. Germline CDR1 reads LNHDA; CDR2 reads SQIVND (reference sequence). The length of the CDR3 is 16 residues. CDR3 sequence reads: CASSSPGQRQGNTIYF. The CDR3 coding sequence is TGTGCCAGTAGTTCCCCGGGACAGAGACAAGGAAACACCATATATTTT.

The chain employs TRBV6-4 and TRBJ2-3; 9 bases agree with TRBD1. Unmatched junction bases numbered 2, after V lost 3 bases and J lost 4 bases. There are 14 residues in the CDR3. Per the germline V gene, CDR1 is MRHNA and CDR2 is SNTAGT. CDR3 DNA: TGTGCCAGCAGTGAACAGGGGGCTGCAGATACGCAGTATTTT. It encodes CASSEQGAADTQYF.

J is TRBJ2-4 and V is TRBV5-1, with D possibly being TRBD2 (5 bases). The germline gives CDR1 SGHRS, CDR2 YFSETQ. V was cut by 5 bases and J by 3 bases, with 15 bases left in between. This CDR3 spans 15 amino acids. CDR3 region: CASRSDSAGKNIQYF. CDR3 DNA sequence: TGCGCCAGCAGATCGGACTCGGCAGGCAAAAACATTCAGTACTTC.

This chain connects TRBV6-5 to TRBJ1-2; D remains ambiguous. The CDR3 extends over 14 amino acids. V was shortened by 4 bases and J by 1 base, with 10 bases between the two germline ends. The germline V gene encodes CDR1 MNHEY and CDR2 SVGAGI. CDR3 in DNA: TGTGCCAGCAGTTCGTCCTACGGTAACTATGGCTACACCTTC. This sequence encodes CASSSSYGNYGYTF.

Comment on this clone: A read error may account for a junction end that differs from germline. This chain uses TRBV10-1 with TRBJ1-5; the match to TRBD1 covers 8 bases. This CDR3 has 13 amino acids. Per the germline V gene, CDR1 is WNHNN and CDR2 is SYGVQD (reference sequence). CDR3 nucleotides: TGCGCCAGCGGCGACGCCGGACAGGGCCCCCTGCATTTT. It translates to CASGDAGQGPLHF.

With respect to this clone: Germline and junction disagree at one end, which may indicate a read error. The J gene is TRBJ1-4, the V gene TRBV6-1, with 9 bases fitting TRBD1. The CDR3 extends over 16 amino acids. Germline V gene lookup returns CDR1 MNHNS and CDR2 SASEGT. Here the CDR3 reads CTSSDRQGVTNEKLFF. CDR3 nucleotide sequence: TGTACCAGCAGTGACCGACAGGGGGTCACTAATGAAAAACTGTTTTTT.